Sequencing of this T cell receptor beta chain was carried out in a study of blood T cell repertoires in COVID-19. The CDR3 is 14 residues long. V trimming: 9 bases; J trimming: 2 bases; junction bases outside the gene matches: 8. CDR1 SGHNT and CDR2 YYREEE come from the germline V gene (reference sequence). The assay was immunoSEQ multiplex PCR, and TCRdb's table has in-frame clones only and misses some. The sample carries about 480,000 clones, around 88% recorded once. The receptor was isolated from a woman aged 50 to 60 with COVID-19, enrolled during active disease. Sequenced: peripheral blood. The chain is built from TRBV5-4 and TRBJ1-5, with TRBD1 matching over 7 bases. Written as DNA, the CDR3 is TGTGCCACCTCGGACAGGAGGGGCAATCAGCCCCAGCATTTT. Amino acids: CATSDRRGNQPQHF.